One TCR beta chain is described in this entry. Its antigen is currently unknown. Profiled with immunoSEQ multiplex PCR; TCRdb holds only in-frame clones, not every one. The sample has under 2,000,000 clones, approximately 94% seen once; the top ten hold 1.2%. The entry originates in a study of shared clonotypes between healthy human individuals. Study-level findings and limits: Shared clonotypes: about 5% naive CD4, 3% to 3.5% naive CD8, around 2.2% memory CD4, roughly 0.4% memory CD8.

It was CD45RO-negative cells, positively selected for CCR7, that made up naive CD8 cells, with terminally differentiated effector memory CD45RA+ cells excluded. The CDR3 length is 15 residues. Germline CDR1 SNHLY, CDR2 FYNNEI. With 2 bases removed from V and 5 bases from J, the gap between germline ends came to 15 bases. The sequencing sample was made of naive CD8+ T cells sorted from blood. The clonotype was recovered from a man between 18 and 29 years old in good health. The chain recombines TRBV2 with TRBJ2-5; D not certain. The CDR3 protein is CASSESQRLVETQYF. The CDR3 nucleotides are TGTGCCAGCAGTGAAAGTCAGCGTCTCGTGGAGACCCAGTACTTC. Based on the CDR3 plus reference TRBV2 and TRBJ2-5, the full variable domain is EPEVTQTPSHQVTQMGQEVILRCVPISNHLYFYWYRQILGQKVEFLVSFYNNEISEKSEIFDDQFSVERPDGSNFTLKIRSTKLEDSAMYFCASSESQRLVETQYFGPGTRLLVL.